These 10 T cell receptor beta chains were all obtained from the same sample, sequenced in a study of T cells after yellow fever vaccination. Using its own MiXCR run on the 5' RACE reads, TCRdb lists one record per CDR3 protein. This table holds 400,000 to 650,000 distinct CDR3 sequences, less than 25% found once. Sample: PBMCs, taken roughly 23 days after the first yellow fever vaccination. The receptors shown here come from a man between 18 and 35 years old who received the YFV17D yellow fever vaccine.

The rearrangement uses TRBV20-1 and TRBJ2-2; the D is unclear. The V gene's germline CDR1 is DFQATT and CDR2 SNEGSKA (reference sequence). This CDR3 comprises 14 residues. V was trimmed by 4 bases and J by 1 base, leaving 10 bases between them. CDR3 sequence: CSAKPTENTGELFF. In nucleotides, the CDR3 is TGCAGTGCTAAACCTACAGAGAACACCGGGGAGCTGTTTTTT.

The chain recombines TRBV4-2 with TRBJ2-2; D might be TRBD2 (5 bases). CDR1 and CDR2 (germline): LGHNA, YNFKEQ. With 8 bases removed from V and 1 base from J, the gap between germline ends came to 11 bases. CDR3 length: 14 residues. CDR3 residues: CASRGRQNTGELFF. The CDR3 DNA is TGTGCCAGCCGGGGTCGACAGAACACCGGGGAGCTGTTTTTT.

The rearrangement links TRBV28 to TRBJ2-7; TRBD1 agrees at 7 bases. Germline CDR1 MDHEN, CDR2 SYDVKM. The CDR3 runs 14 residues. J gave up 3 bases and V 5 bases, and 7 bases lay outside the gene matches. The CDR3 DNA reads TGTGCCAGCAGTGCCGGGACAGTTGTCTACGAGCAGTACGTC. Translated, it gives CASSAGTVVYEQYV.

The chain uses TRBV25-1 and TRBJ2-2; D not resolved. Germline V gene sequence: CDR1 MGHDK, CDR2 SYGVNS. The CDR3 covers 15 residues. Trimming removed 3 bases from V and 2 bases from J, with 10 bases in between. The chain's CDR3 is CASSDWVVNTGELFF. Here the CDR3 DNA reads TGTGCCAGCAGTGACTGGGTTGTAAACACCGGGGAGCTGTTTTTT.

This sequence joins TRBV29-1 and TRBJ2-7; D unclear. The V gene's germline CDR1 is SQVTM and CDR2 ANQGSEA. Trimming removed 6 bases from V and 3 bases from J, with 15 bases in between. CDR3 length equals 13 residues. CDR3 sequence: CSVTDTSGYEQYF. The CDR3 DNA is TGCAGCGTAACAGACACCTCAGGCTACGAGCAGTACTTC.

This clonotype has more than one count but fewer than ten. This CDR3 reads CASSLQGLGEKLFF. Written as DNA, the CDR3 is TGTGCCAGCAGCTTACAGGGTTTAGGTGAAAAACTGTTTTTT. The chain links TRBV7-2 to TRBJ1-4; tentative D call: TRBD1 (5 bases). The V and J ends lost 2 bases and 7 bases respectively, with 11 bases between them. The CDR3 totals 14 residues. CDR1 and CDR2 from the germline V gene are SGHTA and FQGNSA.

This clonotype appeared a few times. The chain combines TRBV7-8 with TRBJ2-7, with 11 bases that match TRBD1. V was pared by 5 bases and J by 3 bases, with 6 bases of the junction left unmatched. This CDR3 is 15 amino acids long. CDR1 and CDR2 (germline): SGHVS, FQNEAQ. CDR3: CASSPSGTGGYEQYV. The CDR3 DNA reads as TGTGCCAGCAGCCCCTCCGGGACAGGGGGCTACGAGCAGTACGTC.

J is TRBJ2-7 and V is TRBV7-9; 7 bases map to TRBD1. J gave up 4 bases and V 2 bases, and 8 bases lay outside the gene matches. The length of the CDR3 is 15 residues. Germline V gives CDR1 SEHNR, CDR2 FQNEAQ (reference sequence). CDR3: CASSLSWDRPYEQYV. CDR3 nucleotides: TGTGCCAGCAGCTTATCCTGGGACAGACCATACGAGCAGTACGTC.

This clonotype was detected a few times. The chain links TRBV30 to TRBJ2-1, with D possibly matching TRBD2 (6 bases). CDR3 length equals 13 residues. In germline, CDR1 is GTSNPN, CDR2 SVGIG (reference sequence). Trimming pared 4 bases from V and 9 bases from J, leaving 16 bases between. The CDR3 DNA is TGTGCCTGGACCTCGGGACTGGAGGTTGAGCAGTTCTTC. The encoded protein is CAWTSGLEVEQFF.

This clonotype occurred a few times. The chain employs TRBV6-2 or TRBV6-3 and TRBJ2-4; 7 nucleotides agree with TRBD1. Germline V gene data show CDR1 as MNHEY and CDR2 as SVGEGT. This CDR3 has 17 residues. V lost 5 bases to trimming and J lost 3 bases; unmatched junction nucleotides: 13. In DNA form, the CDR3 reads TGTGCCAGCAGTCTTACAGGGGCGTCATTCGTCAAAAACATTCAGTACTTC. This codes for CASSLTGASFVKNIQYF.